The next 21 T cell receptor beta chains were all read from a single sample in a study of T cells expressing NK-cell markers. For each CDR3 protein, TCRdb gives one entry from its re-call of the 5' RACE reads, without DNA. The sample includes 350,000 to 400,000 distinct CDR3 sequences. Sequenced input: blood T cells: a sorted CD56 or NKG2C T cell subset, CD4+ or CD8+ T cells, or bulk PBMC T cells (not recorded which). These receptors were collected from a woman aged 45-59 years in good health.

The gene calls are TRBV10-3 and TRBJ2-2; TCRdb names TRBD2, which stays unverified in the absence of DNA. Germline lookup yields CDR1 ENHRY and CDR2 SYGVKD. The CDR3 length is 16 residues. The CDR3 region is CAISESGPPNTGELFF.

The rearrangement joins TRBV20-1 to TRBJ2-5. Germline V CDR1 and CDR2: DFQATT, SNEGSKA (reference sequence). The CDR3 has 14 residues. CDR3 residues: CSARQQTYQETQYF.

The chain employs TRBV9 and TRBJ2-7. Germline CDR1 and CDR2: SGDLS and YYNGEE. The CDR3 has 14 residues. CDR3 sequence: CASSVGSGPYEQYF.

The V gene is TRBV12-3 or TRBV12-4, the J gene TRBJ2-1; TCRdb picks TRBD2, but there is no DNA to check that call. CDR3 length equals 15 residues. The CDR3 reads CASSLRQAGGNEQFF.

The chain combines TRBV18 with TRBJ2-3; TCRdb's D call, TRBD2, is unchecked because there is no DNA. The CDR3 totals 15 residues. Germline CDR1 KGHSH, CDR2 LQKENI. This CDR3 is CASSPPTGVSDTQYF.

The gene calls are TRBV24-1 and TRBJ2-1; TCRdb indicates TRBD2, and absent DNA this call remains unverified. The CDR3 is 16 amino acids. Looked up from germline, CDR1 is KGHDR and CDR2 is SFDVKD. The CDR3 here is CATSDSTGTVYNEQFF.

The rearrangement uses TRBV15 and TRBJ2-6. CDR1 and CDR2 (germline): LNHNV, YYDKDF (reference sequence). CDR3 length: 18 residues. The CDR3 reads CATSSPLGRSSGANVLTF.

The chain employs TRBV12-3 or TRBV12-4 and TRBJ2-1; the D gene TCRdb calls, TRBD2, cannot be checked with no DNA. CDR3 length equals 16 residues. The CDR3 protein is CASSLSPGTSVREQFF.

Here the CDR3 reads CASSQDYLAGENTGELFF. This chain uses TRBV4-2 with TRBJ2-2; the D gene TCRdb calls, TRBD2, cannot be checked with no DNA. Germline CDR1 and CDR2: LGHNA and YNFKEQ. There are 18 residues in the CDR3.

The V and J genes are TRBV5-1 and TRBJ2-1; TCRdb indicates TRBD2, and absent DNA this call remains unverified. This CDR3 spans 15 amino acids. Germline assignment: CDR1 SGHRS and CDR2 YFSETQ. CDR3: CASGVADSSYNEQFF.

The chain carries TRBV11-3 and TRBJ2-1; TCRdb indicates TRBD2, and absent DNA this call remains unverified. From germline, CDR1 is SGHNT and CDR2 YENEEA. This CDR3 has 14 residues. This chain's CDR3 is CASSLEERYNEQFF.

The chain recombines TRBV5-1 with TRBJ2-1. The CDR3 is made up of 15 amino acids. Germline lookup yields CDR1 SGHRS and CDR2 YFSETQ. CDR3 protein: CASSIARGSYNEQFF.

This chain joins TRBV3-1 and TRBJ2-1; TCRdb selects TRBD2, and the lack of DNA leaves this call unchecked. This CDR3 has 17 amino acids. Germline loops: CDR1 LGHDT, CDR2 YNNKEL (reference sequence). This CDR3 is CASSQEIAQTTYNEQFF.

The chain links TRBV7-2 to TRBJ2-7; the D call of TRBD2 rests on TCRdb alone, since no DNA is present to check it. CDR1 SGHTA and CDR2 FQGNSA come from the germline V gene. The CDR3 loop spans 16 amino acids. The CDR3 region is CASSSWAGLAGMEQYF.

The chain recombines TRBV6-1 with TRBJ2-7; TCRdb returns TRBD2, unconfirmable since there is no DNA. The CDR3 runs 17 residues. CDR1 is MNHNS and CDR2 is SASEGT in the germline V gene. CDR3 amino acids: CASSAQAGTSGSYEQYF.

J is TRBJ2-3 and V is TRBV2. Germline V gene data show CDR1 as SNHLY and CDR2 as FYNNEI. The CDR3 totals 15 residues. The CDR3 protein is CASRDSGGELDTQYF.

The chain employs TRBV6-6 and TRBJ2-3; TCRdb gives TRBD2 as the D gene, but with no DNA this cannot be confirmed. The germline CDR1 and CDR2 sequences are MNHNY and SVGAGI (reference sequence). The CDR3 runs 18 residues. CDR3 region: CASSYSPGLAGATDTQYF.

The CDR3 here is CASSLEWGEDTDTQYF. This sequence joins TRBV5-1 and TRBJ2-3; the D call of TRBD1 rests on TCRdb alone, since no DNA is present to check it. The CDR3 loop spans 16 amino acids. In germline, CDR1 is SGHRS, CDR2 YFSETQ.

This chain links TRBV29-1 with TRBJ1-1. This CDR3 is built from 12 residues. Germline loops: CDR1 SQVTM, CDR2 ANQGSEA. The CDR3 sequence: CSVVEGITEAFF.

The V gene is TRBV24-1, the J gene TRBJ2-3. From germline, CDR1 is KGHDR and CDR2 SFDVKD. The CDR3 consists of 14 residues. CDR3 in amino acids: CATSDLTSTDTQYF.

V gene TRBV5-1 combines with J gene TRBJ2-3. Germline CDR1 reads SGHRS; CDR2 reads YFSETQ. CDR3 length: 17 residues. The CDR3 loop reads CASSSGGSRASTDTQYF.